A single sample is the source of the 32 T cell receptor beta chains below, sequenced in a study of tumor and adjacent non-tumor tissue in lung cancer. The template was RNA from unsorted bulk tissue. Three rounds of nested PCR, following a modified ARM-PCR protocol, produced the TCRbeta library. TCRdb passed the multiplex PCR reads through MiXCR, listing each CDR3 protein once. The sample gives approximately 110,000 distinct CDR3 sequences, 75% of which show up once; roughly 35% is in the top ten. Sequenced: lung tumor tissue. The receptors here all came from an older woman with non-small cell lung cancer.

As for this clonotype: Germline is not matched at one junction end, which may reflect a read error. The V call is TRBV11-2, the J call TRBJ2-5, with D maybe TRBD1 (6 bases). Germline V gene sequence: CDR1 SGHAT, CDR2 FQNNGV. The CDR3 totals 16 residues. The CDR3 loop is CARSLVARAGVQTQYF. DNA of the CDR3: TGTGCCAGGAGCTTAGTCGCGCGGGCAGGGGTACAGACCCAGTACTTC.

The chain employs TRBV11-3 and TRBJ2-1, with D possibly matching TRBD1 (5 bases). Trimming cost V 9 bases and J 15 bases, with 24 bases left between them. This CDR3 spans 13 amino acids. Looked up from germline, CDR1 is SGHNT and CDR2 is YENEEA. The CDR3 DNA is TGTGCCAGGAGCATAGTGGGGCAGGTGGATGCGTTCTTC. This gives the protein CARSIVGQVDAFF. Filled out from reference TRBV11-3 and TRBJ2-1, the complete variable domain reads EAGVVQSPRYKIIEKKQPVAFWCNPISGHNTLYWYLQNLGQGPELLIRYENEEAVDDSQLPKDRFSAERLKGVDSTLKIQPAELGDSAVYLCARSIVGQVDAFFGPGTRLTVL.

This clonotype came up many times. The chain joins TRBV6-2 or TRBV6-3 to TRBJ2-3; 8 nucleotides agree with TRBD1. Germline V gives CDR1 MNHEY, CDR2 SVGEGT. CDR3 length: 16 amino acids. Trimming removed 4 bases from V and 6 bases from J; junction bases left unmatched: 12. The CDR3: CASSSRGQGALDTQYF. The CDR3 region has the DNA TGTGCCAGCAGTTCCCGCGGACAGGGCGCATTGGATACGCAGTATTTT.

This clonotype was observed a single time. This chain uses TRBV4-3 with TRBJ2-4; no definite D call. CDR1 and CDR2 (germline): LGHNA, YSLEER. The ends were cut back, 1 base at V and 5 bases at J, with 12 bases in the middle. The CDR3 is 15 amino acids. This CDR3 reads CASSQVLVGENIQYF. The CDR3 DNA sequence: TGCGCCAGCAGCCAAGTGTTGGTAGGTGAAAACATTCAGTACTTC.

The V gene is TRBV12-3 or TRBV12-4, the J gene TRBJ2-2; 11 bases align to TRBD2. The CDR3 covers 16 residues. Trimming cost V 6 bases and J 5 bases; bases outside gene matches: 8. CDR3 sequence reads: CASSTGLAASTGELFF. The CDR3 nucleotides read TGTGCCAGCAGCACGGGACTAGCGGCTTCTACCGGGGAGCTGTTTTTT.

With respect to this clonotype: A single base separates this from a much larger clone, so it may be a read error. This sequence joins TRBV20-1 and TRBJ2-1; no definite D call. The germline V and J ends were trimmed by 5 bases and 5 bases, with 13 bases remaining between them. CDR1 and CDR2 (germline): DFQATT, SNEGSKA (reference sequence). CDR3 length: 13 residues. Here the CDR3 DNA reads TGCAGTGCTTATTCAGTGACCAACAATGAGCAGTTCTTC. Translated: CSAYSVTNNEQFF.

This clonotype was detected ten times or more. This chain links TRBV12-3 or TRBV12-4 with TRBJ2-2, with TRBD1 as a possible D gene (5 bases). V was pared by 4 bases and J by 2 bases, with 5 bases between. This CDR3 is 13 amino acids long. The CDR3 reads CASSWTNTGELFF. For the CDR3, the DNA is TGTGCCAGCAGTTGGACAAACACCGGGGAGCTGTTTTTT.

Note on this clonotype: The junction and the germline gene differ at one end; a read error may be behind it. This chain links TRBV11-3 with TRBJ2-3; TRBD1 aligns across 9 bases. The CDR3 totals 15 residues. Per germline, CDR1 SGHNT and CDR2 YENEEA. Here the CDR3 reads CASSPETGGTDTQNF. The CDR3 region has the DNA TGTGCCAGCAGCCCAGAGACAGGGGGGACAGATACGCAGAATTTT.

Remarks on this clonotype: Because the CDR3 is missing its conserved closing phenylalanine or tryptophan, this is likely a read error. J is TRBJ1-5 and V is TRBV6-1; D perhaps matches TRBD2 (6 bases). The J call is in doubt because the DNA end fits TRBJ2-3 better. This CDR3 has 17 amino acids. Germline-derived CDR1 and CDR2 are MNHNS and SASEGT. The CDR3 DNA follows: TGTGCCAGCAGTGAGGGTAAGACGGCGGGGAGCAAACAGCCCCAGTATATT. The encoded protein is CASSEGKTAGSKQPQYI.

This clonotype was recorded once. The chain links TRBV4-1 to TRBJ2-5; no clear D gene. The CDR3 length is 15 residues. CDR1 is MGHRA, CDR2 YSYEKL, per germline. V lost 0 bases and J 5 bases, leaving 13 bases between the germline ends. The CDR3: CASSQDRGSLETQYF. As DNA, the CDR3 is TGCGCCAGCAGCCAAGATCGCGGTTCACTGGAGACCCAGTACTTC.

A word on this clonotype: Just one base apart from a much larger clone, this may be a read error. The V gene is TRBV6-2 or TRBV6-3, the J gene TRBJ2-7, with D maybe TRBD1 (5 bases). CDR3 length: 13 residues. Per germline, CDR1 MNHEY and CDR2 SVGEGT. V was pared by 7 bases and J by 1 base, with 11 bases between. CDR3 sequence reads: CASTRQKSYEQYF. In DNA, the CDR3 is TGTGCCAGCACTAGACAGAAATCCTACGAGCAGTACTTC.

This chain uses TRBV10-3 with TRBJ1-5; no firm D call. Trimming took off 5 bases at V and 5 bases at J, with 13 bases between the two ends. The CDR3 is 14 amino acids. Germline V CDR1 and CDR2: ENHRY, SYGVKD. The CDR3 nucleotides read TGTGCCATCAGTATAAGTCCCACTGATCAGCCCCAGCATTTT. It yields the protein CAISISPTDQPQHF.

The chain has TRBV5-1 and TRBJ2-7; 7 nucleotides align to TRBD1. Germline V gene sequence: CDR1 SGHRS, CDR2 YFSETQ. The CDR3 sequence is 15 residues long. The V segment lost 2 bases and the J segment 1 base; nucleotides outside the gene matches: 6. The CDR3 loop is CASSFSRDSSYEQYF. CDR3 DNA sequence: TGCGCCAGCAGCTTCTCCCGGGACAGTTCCTACGAGCAGTACTTC.

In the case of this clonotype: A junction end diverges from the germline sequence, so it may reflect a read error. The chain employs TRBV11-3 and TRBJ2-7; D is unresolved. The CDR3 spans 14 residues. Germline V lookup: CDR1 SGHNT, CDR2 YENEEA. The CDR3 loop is CDSSLDRGTYEQYF. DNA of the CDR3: TGTGACAGCAGCTTAGATAGAGGAACCTACGAGCAGTACTTC.

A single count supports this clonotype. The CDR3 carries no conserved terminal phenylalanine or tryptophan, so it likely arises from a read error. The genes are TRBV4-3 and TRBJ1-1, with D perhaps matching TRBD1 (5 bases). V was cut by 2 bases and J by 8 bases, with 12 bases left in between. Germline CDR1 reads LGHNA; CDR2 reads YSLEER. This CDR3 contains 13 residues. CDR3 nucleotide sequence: TGCGCCAGCAGCCAAACGGGACGTTCAGAAGCTTTCTCC. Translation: CASSQTGRSEAFS.

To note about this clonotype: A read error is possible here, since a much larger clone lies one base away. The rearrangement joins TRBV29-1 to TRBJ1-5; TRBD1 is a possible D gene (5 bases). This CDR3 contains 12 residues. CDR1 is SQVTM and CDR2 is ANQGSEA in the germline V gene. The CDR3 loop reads CSFRDGKQPQHF. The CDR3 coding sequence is TGCAGCTTCCGGGACGGCAAACAGCCCCAGCATTTT. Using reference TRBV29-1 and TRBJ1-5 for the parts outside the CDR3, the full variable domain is SAVISQKPSRDICQRGTSLTIQCQVDSQVTMMFWYRQQPGQSLTLIATANQGSEATYESGFVIDKFPISRPNLTFSTLTVSNMSPEDSSIYLCSFRDGKQPQHFGDGTRLSIL.

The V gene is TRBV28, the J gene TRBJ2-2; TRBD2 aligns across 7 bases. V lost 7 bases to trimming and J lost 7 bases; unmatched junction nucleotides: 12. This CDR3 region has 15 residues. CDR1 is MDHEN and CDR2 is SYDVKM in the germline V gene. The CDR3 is CASTLAEVKGGELFF. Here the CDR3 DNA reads TGTGCCAGCACGCTAGCGGAAGTGAAGGGCGGGGAGCTGTTTTTT.

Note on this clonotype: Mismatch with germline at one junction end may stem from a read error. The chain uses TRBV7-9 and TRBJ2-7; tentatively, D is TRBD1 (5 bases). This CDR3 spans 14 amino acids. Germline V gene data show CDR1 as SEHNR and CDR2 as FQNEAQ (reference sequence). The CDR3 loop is CASSSRVRVHEQYF. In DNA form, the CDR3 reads TGTGCTAGCAGCTCCCGGGTCAGGGTTCACGAGCAGTACTTC.

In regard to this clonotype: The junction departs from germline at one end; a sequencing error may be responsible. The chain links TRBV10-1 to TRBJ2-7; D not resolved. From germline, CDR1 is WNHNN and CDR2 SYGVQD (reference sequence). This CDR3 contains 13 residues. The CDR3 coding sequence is TGTGCCAGCAGTGATCGGAGACGAAGTGAGCAGTACTTC. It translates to CASSDRRRSEQYF.

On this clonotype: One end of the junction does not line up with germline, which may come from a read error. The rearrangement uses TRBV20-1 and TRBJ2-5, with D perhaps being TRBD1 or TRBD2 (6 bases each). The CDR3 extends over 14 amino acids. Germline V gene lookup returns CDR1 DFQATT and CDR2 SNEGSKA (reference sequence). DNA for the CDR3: TGCAGTGCTGGGGGGCGGGGTTCCCCCCAGACCAAGTACTTC. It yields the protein CSAGGRGSPQTKYF.

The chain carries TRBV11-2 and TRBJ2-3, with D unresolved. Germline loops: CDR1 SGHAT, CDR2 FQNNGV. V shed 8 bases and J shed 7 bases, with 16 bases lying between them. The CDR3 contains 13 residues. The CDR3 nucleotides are TGTGCCAGCTGTTTAGAACCAGGAAATACGCAGTATTTT. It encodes CASCLEPGNTQYF. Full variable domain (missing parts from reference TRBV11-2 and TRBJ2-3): EAGVAQSPRYKIIEKRQSVAFWCNPISGHATLYWYQQILGQGPKLLIQFQNNGVVDDSQLPKDRFSAERLKGVDSTLKIQPAKLEDSAVYLCASCLEPGNTQYFGPGTRLTVL.

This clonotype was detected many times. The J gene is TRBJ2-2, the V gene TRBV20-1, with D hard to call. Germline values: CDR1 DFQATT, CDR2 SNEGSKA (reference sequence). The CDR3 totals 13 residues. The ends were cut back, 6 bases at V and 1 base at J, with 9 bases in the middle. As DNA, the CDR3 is TGCAGTGCCATGCGACTGAACACCGGGGAGCTGTTTTTT. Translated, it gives CSAMRLNTGELFF.

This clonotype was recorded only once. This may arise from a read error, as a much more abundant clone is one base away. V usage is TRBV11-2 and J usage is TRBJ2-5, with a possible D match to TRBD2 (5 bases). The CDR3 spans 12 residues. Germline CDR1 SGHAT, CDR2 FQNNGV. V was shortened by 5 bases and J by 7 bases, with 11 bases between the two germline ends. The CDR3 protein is CASSVSGRTQYF. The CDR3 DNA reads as TGTGCCAGCAGCGTGAGCGGCCGGACCCAGTACTTC.

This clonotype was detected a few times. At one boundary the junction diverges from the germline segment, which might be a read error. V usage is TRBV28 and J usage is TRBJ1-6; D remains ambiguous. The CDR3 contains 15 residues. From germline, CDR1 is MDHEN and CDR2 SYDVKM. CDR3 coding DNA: TGTGCCTCCCGGACGGCAGGCTCCTATAATTCACCCTTCCACTTT. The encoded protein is CASRTAGSYNSPFHF.

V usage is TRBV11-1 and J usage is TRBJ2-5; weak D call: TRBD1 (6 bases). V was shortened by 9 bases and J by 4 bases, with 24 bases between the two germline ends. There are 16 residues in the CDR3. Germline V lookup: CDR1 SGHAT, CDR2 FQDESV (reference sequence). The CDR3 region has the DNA TGTGCCAGAAGTCGACGACAGGTCGAGAGGATAGAGACCCAGTACTTC. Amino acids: CARSRRQVERIETQYF.

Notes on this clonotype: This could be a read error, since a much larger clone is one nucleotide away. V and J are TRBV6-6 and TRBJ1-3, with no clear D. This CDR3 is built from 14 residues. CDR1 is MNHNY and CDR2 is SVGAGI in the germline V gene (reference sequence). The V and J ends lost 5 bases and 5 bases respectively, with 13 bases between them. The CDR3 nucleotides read TGTGCCAGCAGTCACCAGGTGGGCAGAAACACCATATATTTT. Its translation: CASSHQVGRNTIYF.

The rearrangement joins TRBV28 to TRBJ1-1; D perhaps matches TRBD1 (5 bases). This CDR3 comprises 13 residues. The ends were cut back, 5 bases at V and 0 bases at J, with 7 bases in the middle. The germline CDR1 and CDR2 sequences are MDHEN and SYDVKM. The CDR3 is CASSEQVNTEAFF. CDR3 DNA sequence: TGTGCCAGCAGTGAACAGGTGAACACTGAAGCTTTCTTT.

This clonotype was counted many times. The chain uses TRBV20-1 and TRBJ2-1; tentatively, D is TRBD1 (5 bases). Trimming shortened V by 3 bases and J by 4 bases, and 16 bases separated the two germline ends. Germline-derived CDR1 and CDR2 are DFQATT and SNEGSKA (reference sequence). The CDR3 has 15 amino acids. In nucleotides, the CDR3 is TGCAGTGCTAGTGACGCAGGGCGAGTTTACAATGAGCAGTTCTTC. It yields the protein CSASDAGRVYNEQFF.

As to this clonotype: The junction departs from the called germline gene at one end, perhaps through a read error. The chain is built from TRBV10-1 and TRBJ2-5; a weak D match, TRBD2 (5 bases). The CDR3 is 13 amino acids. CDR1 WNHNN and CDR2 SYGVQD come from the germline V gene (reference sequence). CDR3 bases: TGCGCCAGCAGTGAAAAGGGAAGGGAGACTCAGTACTTC. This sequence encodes CASSEKGRETQYF.

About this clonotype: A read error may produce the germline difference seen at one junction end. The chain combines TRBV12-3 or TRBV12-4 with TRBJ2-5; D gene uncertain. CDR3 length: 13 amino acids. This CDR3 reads CASSRDTKETQCF. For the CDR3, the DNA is TGTGCCAGCAGTCGTGACACTAAAGAGACCCAGTGCTTC.

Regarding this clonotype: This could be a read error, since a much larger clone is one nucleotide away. CDR3 sequence (DNA): TGTGCCAGCAGGGGCTCAGGCGCCTACACCTTC. Translation gives CASRGSGAYTF. The chain carries TRBV6-2 or TRBV6-3 and TRBJ1-2; D gene ambiguous. Trimming removed 6 bases from V and 10 bases from J, with 12 bases in between. Germline CDR1 MNHEY, CDR2 SVGEGT. The CDR3 runs to 11 residues.

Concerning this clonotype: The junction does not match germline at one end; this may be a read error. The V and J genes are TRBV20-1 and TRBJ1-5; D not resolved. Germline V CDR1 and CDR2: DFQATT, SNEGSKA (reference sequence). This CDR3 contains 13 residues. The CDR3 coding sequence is TGCAGTGCTAGAGATTTCGGCAATGAGCCCCACCATTTT. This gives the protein CSARDFGNEPHHF.